A selection of T cell receptor beta chains follows, all from one sample in a study of T cell responses to AZD1222 COVID-19 vaccine. This table comes from immunoSEQ multiplex PCR, and its TCRdb copy is limited to in-frame clones, with some not included. The data show approximately 180,000 clones, with almost 90% seen just once and around 7.9% held by the top ten. Specimen: peripheral blood, collected on day 0 of AZD1222 vaccination. The receptors were gathered from an adult in good health. Each CDR3 is given with its conserved first and last residue. D genes are given only for firm matches. Size tells how often a clone was seen (once, few, many) or the class of an expanded clone, and some rows leave it out.

d_gene: NA
j_gene: TRBJ1-2
v_gene: TRBV24-1
abundance: NA
CDR3aa: CATSDSRDRNYGYTF
CDR3nt: TGTGCCACCAGTGATTCCCGAGACAGGAACTATGGCTACACCTTC

d_gene: TRBD1
j_gene: TRBJ2-7
v_gene: TRBV5-4
abundance: NA
CDR3aa: CASSSSGQGSYEQYF
CDR3nt: TGTGCCAGCAGCTCCTCGGGACAGGGGTCCTACGAGCAGTACTTC

d_gene: TRBD1
j_gene: TRBJ2-7
v_gene: TRBV5-1
abundance: NA
CDR3aa: CASSLGGTGSYEQYF
CDR3nt: TGCGCCAGCAGCTTGGGCGGGACAGGTTCCTACGAGCAGTACTTC

d_gene: NA
j_gene: TRBJ2-1
v_gene: TRBV4-1
abundance: NA
CDR3aa: CASSQVATPRDEQFF
CDR3nt: TGCGCCAGCAGCCAAGTAGCTACTCCGAGGGATGAGCAGTTCTTC

d_gene: NA
j_gene: TRBJ1-3
v_gene: TRBV5-1
abundance: NA
CDR3aa: CASSPDSSGNTIYF
CDR3nt: TGCGCCAGCAGCCCCGACAGTTCTGGAAACACCATATATTTT

d_gene: TRBD1
j_gene: TRBJ2-2
v_gene: TRBV19
abundance: once
CDR3aa: CASNPLGTAYTGELFF
CDR3nt: TGTGCCAGTAACCCCCTCGGGACAGCGTACACCGGGGAGCTGTTTTTT

d_gene: NA
j_gene: TRBJ2-7
v_gene: TRBV20-1
abundance: NA
CDR3aa: CSARSQREQYF
CDR3nt: TGCAGTGCTAGATCTCAACGCGAGCAGTACTTC

d_gene: NA
j_gene: TRBJ1-5
v_gene: TRBV12-3/TRBV12-4
abundance: NA
CDR3aa: CASSLAGPGPQHF
CDR3nt: TGTGCCAGCAGTTTGGCGGGGCCGGGGCCCCAGCATTTT

d_gene: TRBD1
j_gene: TRBJ2-7
v_gene: TRBV9
abundance: NA
CDR3aa: CASSVGGTGTYEQYF
CDR3nt: TGTGCCAGCAGCGTAGGGGGGACAGGGACCTACGAGCAGTACTTC

d_gene: NA
j_gene: TRBJ1-5
v_gene: TRBV6-2/TRBV6-3
abundance: few
CDR3aa: CASSYEEGPQHF
CDR3nt: TGTGCCAGCAGTTACGAGGAGGGGCCCCAGCATTTT

d_gene: NA
j_gene: TRBJ1-1
v_gene: TRBV27
abundance: NA
CDR3aa: CASSPRGADTEAFF
CDR3nt: TGTGCCAGCAGTCCGAGGGGCGCCGACACTGAAGCTTTCTTT

d_gene: TRBD1
j_gene: TRBJ1-6
v_gene: TRBV7-2
abundance: NA
CDR3aa: CASSPRDSFSSYNSPLHF
CDR3nt: TGTGCCAGCAGCCCCCGGGACAGTTTCAGCTCCTATAATTCACCCCTCCACTTT

d_gene: NA
j_gene: TRBJ2-7
v_gene: TRBV2
abundance: NA
CDR3aa: CASGYKDTTYEQYF
CDR3nt: TGTGCCAGCGGGTACAAAGATACCACCTACGAGCAGTACTTC

d_gene: NA
j_gene: TRBJ2-6
v_gene: TRBV18
abundance: NA
CDR3aa: CASSPPAGSSGANVLTF
CDR3nt: TGTGCCAGCTCACCACCGGCAGGATCTTCGGGGGCCAACGTCCTGACTTTC

d_gene: NA
j_gene: TRBJ1-5
v_gene: TRBV15
abundance: NA
CDR3aa: CATSRAGRTNQPQHF
CDR3nt: TGTGCCACCAGCAGGGCAGGGAGGACTAATCAGCCCCAGCATTTT

d_gene: NA
j_gene: TRBJ2-7
v_gene: TRBV2
abundance: NA
CDR3aa: CASSEALQHPTYEQYF
CDR3nt: TGTGCCAGCAGTGAAGCGCTTCAGCACCCCACCTACGAGCAGTACTTC

d_gene: NA
j_gene: TRBJ2-7
v_gene: TRBV5-4
abundance: NA
CDR3aa: CASSLGVAGGAYEQYF
CDR3nt: TGTGCCAGCAGCTTGGGGGTGGCAGGAGGGGCTTACGAGCAGTACTTC

d_gene: NA
j_gene: TRBJ1-3
v_gene: TRBV9
abundance: NA
CDR3aa: CASSSGSGGNTIYF
CDR3nt: TGTGCCAGCAGCAGTGGGTCGGGGGGAAACACCATATATTTT

d_gene: NA
j_gene: TRBJ2-3
v_gene: TRBV11-2
abundance: NA
CDR3aa: CASSLEGTSTDTQYF
CDR3nt: TGTGCCAGCAGCTTAGAGGGGACCTCCACAGATACGCAGTATTTT

d_gene: TRBD2
j_gene: TRBJ2-4
v_gene: TRBV10-2
abundance: NA
CDR3aa: CASSPLADAKNIQYF
CDR3nt: TGCGCCAGCAGTCCCCTAGCGGATGCCAAAAACATTCAGTACTTC

d_gene: NA
j_gene: TRBJ1-4
v_gene: TRBV3-1/TRBV3-2
abundance: NA
CDR3aa: CASSQDVTATNEKLFF
CDR3nt: TGTGCCAGCAGCCAAGATGTGACGGCAACTAATGAAAAACTGTTTTTT

d_gene: TRBD1
j_gene: TRBJ1-5
v_gene: TRBV19
abundance: once
CDR3aa: CASSMAGTVVNQPQHF
CDR3nt: TGTGCCAGTAGTATGGCTGGGACAGTAGTTAATCAGCCCCAGCATTTT

d_gene: NA
j_gene: TRBJ1-2
v_gene: TRBV29-1
abundance: NA
CDR3aa: CSVELQTNYGYTF
CDR3nt: TGCAGCGTTGAACTTCAGACTAACTATGGCTACACCTTC

d_gene: NA
j_gene: TRBJ1-3
v_gene: TRBV14
abundance: NA
CDR3aa: CASSQGHYGNTIYF
CDR3nt: TGTGCCAGCAGCCAAGGTCATTATGGAAACACCATATATTTT

d_gene: NA
j_gene: TRBJ1-2
v_gene: TRBV5-1
abundance: NA
CDR3aa: CASSLEQPYGYTF
CDR3nt: TGCGCCAGCAGCTTGGAACAGCCCTATGGCTACACCTTC

d_gene: NA
j_gene: TRBJ2-2
v_gene: TRBV5-6
abundance: NA
CDR3aa: CASSLVRLERVTGELFF
CDR3nt: TGTGCCAGCAGCTTGGTTCGGTTAGAACGGGTTACCGGGGAGCTGTTTTTT

d_gene: TRBD1
j_gene: TRBJ2-3
v_gene: TRBV6-2/TRBV6-3
abundance: NA
CDR3aa: CASTPGTEFSTDTQYF
CDR3nt: TGTGCCAGCACCCCCGGGACAGAATTTAGCACAGATACGCAGTATTTT

d_gene: TRBD1
j_gene: TRBJ2-2
v_gene: TRBV11-3
abundance: NA
CDR3aa: CASSRDRGRDTGELFF
CDR3nt: TGTGCCAGCAGCCGCGACAGGGGGAGGGACACCGGGGAGCTGTTTTTT

d_gene: NA
j_gene: TRBJ1-2
v_gene: TRBV18
abundance: once
CDR3aa: CARSASLENSDYGYTF
CDR3nt: TGTGCCAGGTCAGCTAGTCTAGAAAACAGTGACTATGGCTACACCTTC

d_gene: NA
j_gene: TRBJ1-1
v_gene: TRBV6-5
abundance: NA
CDR3aa: CASSFGRAMNTEAFF
CDR3nt: TGTGCCAGCAGTTTCGGCAGGGCCATGAACACTGAAGCTTTCTTT

d_gene: TRBD1
j_gene: TRBJ1-2
v_gene: TRBV19
abundance: NA
CDR3aa: CASSSTTGDYGYTF
CDR3nt: TGTGCCAGTAGTTCCACTACAGGGGACTATGGCTACACCTTC